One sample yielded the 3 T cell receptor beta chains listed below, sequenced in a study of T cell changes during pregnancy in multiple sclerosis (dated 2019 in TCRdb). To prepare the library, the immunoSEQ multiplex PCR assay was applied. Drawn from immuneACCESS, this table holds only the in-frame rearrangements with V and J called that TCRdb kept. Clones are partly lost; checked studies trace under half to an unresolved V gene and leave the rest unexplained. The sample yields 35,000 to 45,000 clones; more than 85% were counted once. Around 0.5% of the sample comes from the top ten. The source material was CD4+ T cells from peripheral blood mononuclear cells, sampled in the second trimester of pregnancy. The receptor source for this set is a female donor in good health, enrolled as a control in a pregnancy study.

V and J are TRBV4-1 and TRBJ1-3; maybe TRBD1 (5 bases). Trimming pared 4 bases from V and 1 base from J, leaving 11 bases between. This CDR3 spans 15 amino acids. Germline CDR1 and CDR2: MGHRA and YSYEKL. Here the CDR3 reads CASSREGVSGNTIYF. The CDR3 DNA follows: TGCGCCAGCAGCCGAGAAGGGGTTTCTGGAAACACCATATATTTT.

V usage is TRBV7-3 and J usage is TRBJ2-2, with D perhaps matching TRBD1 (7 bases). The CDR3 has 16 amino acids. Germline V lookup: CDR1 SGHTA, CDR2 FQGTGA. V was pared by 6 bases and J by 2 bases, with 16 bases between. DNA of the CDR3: TGTGCCAGCAGAAAGGGGGGACAGTTAAACACCGGGGAGCTGTTTTTT. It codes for CASRKGGQLNTGELFF.

The CDR3: CASSRQHMNTEAFF. The CDR3 nucleotides are TGTGCCAGCAGCCGACAGCACATGAACACTGAAGCTTTCTTT. The J gene is TRBJ1-1, the V gene TRBV27; TRBD1 is a possible D gene (5 bases). The germline gives CDR1 MNHEY, CDR2 SMNVEV (reference sequence). V lost 6 bases and J 0 bases, leaving 11 bases between the germline ends. The CDR3 loop spans 14 amino acids.